A selection of T cell receptor beta chains follows, all from one sample in a study of blood T cell repertoires in COVID-19. TCRdb keeps only in-frame clones here, not all; method: immunoSEQ multiplex PCR. The repertoire holds some 150,000 clones, with 85% to 90% as singletons. The sample was peripheral blood. The receptors derive from a woman aged 40 to 49 with acute or convalescent COVID-19. The CDR3 runs from the conserved cysteine through the conserved F or W. Fields, in order: D gene, clone size, J gene, CDR3 length, V gene, CDR3 DNA, CDR3 protein. D genes are given only for firm matches. The size field is filled for only some rows; it gives once, few, many or a size class.

D gene: NA
clone size: NA
J gene: TRBJ1-1
CDR3 length: 14
V gene: TRBV3-1/TRBV3-2
CDR3 DNA: TGTGCCAGCAGCCAAGATATGTCCGTCGCTGAAGCTTTCTTT
CDR3 protein: CASSQDMSVAEAFF

D gene: NA
clone size: NA
J gene: TRBJ1-3
CDR3 length: 17
V gene: TRBV10-3
CDR3 DNA: TGTGCCATCAGTGAGTCGTCGCCGGGGGTGGCTGGAAACACCATATATTTT
CDR3 protein: CAISESSPGVAGNTIYF

D gene: NA
clone size: NA
J gene: TRBJ1-4
CDR3 length: 15
V gene: TRBV28
CDR3 DNA: TGTGCCAGCAGTCCGGGAGGAGTCACTAATGAAAAACTGTTTTTT
CDR3 protein: CASSPGGVTNEKLFF

D gene: NA
clone size: NA
J gene: TRBJ2-7
CDR3 length: 12
V gene: TRBV5-1
CDR3 DNA: TGCGCCAGCAGCTCCCCTGCCTACGAGCAGTACTTC
CDR3 protein: CASSSPAYEQYF

D gene: NA
clone size: NA
J gene: TRBJ2-3
CDR3 length: 17
V gene: TRBV23-1
CDR3 DNA: TGCGCCAGCAGTCAATCGAAGGGGGAGGGTGGCACAGATACGCAGTATTTT
CDR3 protein: CASSQSKGEGGTDTQYF

D gene: NA
clone size: NA
J gene: TRBJ1-4
CDR3 length: 14
V gene: TRBV28
CDR3 DNA: TGTGCCAGCAGGGAGGGCGCAACTAATGAAAAACTGTTTTTT
CDR3 protein: CASREGATNEKLFF

D gene: TRBD1
clone size: NA
J gene: TRBJ1-5
CDR3 length: 15
V gene: TRBV7-9
CDR3 DNA: TGTGCCAGCAGCCCCAAGGACAGGGCAAATCAGCCCCAGCATTTT
CDR3 protein: CASSPKDRANQPQHF

D gene: NA
clone size: NA
J gene: TRBJ2-1
CDR3 length: 14
V gene: TRBV5-1
CDR3 DNA: TGCGCCAGCAGCCCCGTGGCGGGCCGTGCTCAGCAGTTCTTC
CDR3 protein: CASSPVAGRAQQFF

D gene: NA
clone size: NA
J gene: TRBJ1-6
CDR3 length: 14
V gene: TRBV9
CDR3 DNA: TGTGCCAGCAGCGGCCGGTCCGGGGATTCACCCCTCCACTTT
CDR3 protein: CASSGRSGDSPLHF

D gene: NA
clone size: NA
J gene: TRBJ2-3
CDR3 length: 17
V gene: TRBV7-9
CDR3 DNA: TGTGCCAGCAGCTTTCCTCCCCACAGAAGTCTTTTTAATACGCAGTATTTT
CDR3 protein: CASSFPPHRSLFNTQYF

D gene: NA
clone size: few
J gene: TRBJ2-7
CDR3 length: 12
V gene: TRBV29-1
CDR3 DNA: TGCAGCGTTAGGGGGAGTCACTACGAGCAGTACTTC
CDR3 protein: CSVRGSHYEQYF